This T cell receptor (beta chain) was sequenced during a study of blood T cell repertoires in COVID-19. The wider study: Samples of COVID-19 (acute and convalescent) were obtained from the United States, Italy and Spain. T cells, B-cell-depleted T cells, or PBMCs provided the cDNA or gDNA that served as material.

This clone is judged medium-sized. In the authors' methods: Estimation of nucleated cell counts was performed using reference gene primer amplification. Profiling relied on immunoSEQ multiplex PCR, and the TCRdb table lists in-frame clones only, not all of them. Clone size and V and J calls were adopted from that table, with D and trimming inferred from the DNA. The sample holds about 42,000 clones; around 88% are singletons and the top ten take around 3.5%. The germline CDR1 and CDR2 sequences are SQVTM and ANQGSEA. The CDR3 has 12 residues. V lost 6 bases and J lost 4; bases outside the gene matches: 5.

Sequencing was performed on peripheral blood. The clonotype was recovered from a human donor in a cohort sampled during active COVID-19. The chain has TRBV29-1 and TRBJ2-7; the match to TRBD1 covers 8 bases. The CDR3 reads CSVKQGGYEQYF. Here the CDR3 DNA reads TGCAGCGTAAAACAGGGGGGATACGAGCAGTACTTC.